Shown below are 14 T cell receptor beta chains from a single sample sequenced in a study of cytomegalovirus exposure and HLA in healthy donors. The PCR was carried out with 60 Vbeta primers and 13 Jbeta primers. Measured with immunoSEQ multiplex PCR; TCRdb has only the in-frame clones, and not every one. The table includes more than 85,000 clones, roughly 80% detected once. Specimen: PBMCs. The receptors stem from a male donor in good health and CMV-seropositive.

This clone was seen just once. The CDR3 loop reads CASSVGYRGLETQYF. The CDR3 DNA sequence: TGTGCCAGCAGCGTAGGGTACAGGGGGCTGGAGACCCAGTACTTC. The chain links TRBV9 to TRBJ2-5; 9 bases match TRBD1. Germline assignment: CDR1 SGDLS and CDR2 YYNGEE. The CDR3 spans 15 residues. The trim removed 0 bases at V and 5 bases at J, leaving 5 bases unmatched.

This clone appeared a single time. The chain has TRBV11-3 and TRBJ2-3, with D perhaps TRBD2 (6 bases). V lost 2 bases and J 3 bases, leaving 9 bases between the germline ends. Germline lookup yields CDR1 SGHNT and CDR2 YENEEA. The CDR3 is 14 residues long. The CDR3 region is CASSLRAGTDTQYF. Here the CDR3 DNA reads TGTGCCAGCAGCTTAAGGGCGGGGACAGATACGCAGTATTTT.

CDR3 DNA sequence: TGTGCCAGCGGGCCCAACACCGGGGAGCTGTTTTTT. It yields the protein CASGPNTGELFF. This sequence joins TRBV2 and TRBJ2-2, with no clear D. Between the trimmed V and J ends, which lost 8 bases and 2 bases, there was a span of 6 bases. The CDR3 extends over 12 amino acids. Germline V gives CDR1 SNHLY, CDR2 FYNNEI.

The V call is TRBV4-2, the J call TRBJ1-6; 11 nucleotides match TRBD1. V was pared by 4 bases and J by 7 bases, with 9 bases of the junction left unmatched. This CDR3 region has 17 residues. The germline V gene encodes CDR1 LGHNA and CDR2 YNFKEQ. The CDR3 reads CASSLTSGTGGNSPLHF. The CDR3 DNA reads as TGTGCCAGCAGCCTAACATCCGGGACAGGGGGGAATTCACCCCTCCACTTT.

The chain recombines TRBV19 with TRBJ1-1; D gene uncertain. There are 14 residues in the CDR3. The germline gives CDR1 LNHDA, CDR2 SQIVND (reference sequence). V was trimmed by 6 bases and J by 6 bases, leaving 17 bases between them. The CDR3 DNA reads TGTGCCAGTAGCTCGAAAGGGAGTTACGCTGAAGCTTTCTTT. Amino acids: CASSSKGSYAEAFF. Full variable domain (remainder filled in from reference TRBV19 and TRBJ1-1): DGGITQSPKYLFRKEGQNVTLSCEQNLNHDAMYWYRQDPGQGLRLIYYSQIVNDFQKGDIAEGYSVSREKKESFPLTVTSAQKNPTAFYLCASSSKGSYAEAFFGQGTRLTVV.

The genes are TRBV11-2 and TRBJ2-7, with D possibly TRBD2 on 5 matching bases. V was shortened by 5 bases and J by 2 bases, with 13 bases between the two germline ends. Germline assignment: CDR1 SGHAT and CDR2 FQNNGV. This CDR3 region has 14 residues. The CDR3 region is CASSQVRAAYEQYF. In DNA form, the CDR3 reads TGTGCCAGCAGCCAAGTGAGAGCGGCCTACGAGCAGTACTTC.

This sequence joins TRBV29-1 and TRBJ2-1, with D uncertain. V lost 8 bases to trimming and J lost 6 bases, with 8 bases between them. The CDR3 contains 10 residues. Per the germline V gene, CDR1 is SQVTM and CDR2 is ANQGSEA. Here the CDR3 reads CSSFGNEQFF. The CDR3 region has the DNA TGCAGCTCCTTCGGCAATGAGCAGTTCTTC.

The rearrangement links TRBV7-2 to TRBJ1-6, with 8 bases aligning to TRBD1. The ends lost 1 base at V and 10 bases at J; junction bases unmatched: 3. The V gene's germline CDR1 is SGHTA and CDR2 FQGNSA. The CDR3 has 14 residues. This chain's CDR3 is CASSLGTGSSPLHF. DNA of the CDR3: TGTGCCAGCAGCTTAGGGACAGGGTCGTCACCCCTCCACTTT.

This chain uses TRBV7-8 with TRBJ1-5; a weak D match, TRBD1 (5 bases). This CDR3 is built from 17 residues. V lost 5 bases, J lost 11 bases, and 28 bases lay in between. CDR1 is SGHVS and CDR2 is FQNEAQ in the germline V gene. CDR3 sequence: CASSIGRGPRSRDAQHF. The CDR3 DNA follows: TGTGCCAGCAGCATCGGGAGGGGACCGCGGAGTCGAGACGCCCAGCATTTT.

This chain links TRBV18 with TRBJ2-6; the match to TRBD1 covers 7 bases. Per the germline V gene, CDR1 is KGHSH and CDR2 is LQKENI. CDR3 length equals 16 residues. Trimming at V came to 3 bases and at J to 1 base, leaving 3 bases not matched to a gene. CDR3 sequence: CASSPDRVSGANVLTF. The DNA of the CDR3 is TGTGCCAGCTCACCCGACAGGGTGTCTGGGGCCAACGTCCTGACTTTC.

The chain couples TRBV5-6 to TRBJ2-5; the match to TRBD2 covers 8 bases. The J segment lost 5 bases and the V segment lost 5 bases, leaving 8 bases of the junction unmatched. The CDR3 totals 14 residues. The V gene's germline CDR1 is SGHDT and CDR2 YYEEEE. CDR3 protein: CASRPAGAEETQYF. CDR3 coding DNA: TGTGCCAGCAGGCCAGCGGGGGCGGAGGAGACCCAGTACTTC.

This clone showed up just once. The chain joins TRBV7-2 to TRBJ2-3; the D is unclear. This CDR3 has 15 residues. Germline-derived CDR1 and CDR2 are SGHTA and FQGNSA. Between the trimmed V and J ends, which lost 7 bases and 0 bases, there was a span of 14 bases. The CDR3 region is CASTLLTTSTDTQYF. The CDR3 bases are TGTGCCAGCACCCTCCTGACGACTAGCACAGATACGCAGTATTTT.

The rearrangement uses TRBV4-3 and TRBJ1-1, with TRBD1 matching over 8 bases. The CDR3 has 15 amino acids. Germline trimming cut 3 bases from V and 2 bases from J; bases unmatched to any gene: 5. From germline, CDR1 is LGHNA and CDR2 YSLEER. The CDR3 region is CASSQKAGGNTEAFF. The CDR3 nucleotides read TGCGCCAGCAGCCAGAAGGCAGGGGGCAACACTGAAGCTTTCTTT.

The chain is built from TRBV11-3 and TRBJ2-5, with 14 bases lining up with TRBD2. This CDR3 comprises 16 residues. Germline V gives CDR1 SGHNT, CDR2 YENEEA. The J segment lost 2 bases and the V segment lost 5 bases, leaving 4 bases of the junction unmatched. CDR3 DNA sequence: TGTGCCAGCAGCACGGGACTAGCGGGGGAACAAGAGACCCAGTACTTC. Translating it yields CASSTGLAGEQETQYF.